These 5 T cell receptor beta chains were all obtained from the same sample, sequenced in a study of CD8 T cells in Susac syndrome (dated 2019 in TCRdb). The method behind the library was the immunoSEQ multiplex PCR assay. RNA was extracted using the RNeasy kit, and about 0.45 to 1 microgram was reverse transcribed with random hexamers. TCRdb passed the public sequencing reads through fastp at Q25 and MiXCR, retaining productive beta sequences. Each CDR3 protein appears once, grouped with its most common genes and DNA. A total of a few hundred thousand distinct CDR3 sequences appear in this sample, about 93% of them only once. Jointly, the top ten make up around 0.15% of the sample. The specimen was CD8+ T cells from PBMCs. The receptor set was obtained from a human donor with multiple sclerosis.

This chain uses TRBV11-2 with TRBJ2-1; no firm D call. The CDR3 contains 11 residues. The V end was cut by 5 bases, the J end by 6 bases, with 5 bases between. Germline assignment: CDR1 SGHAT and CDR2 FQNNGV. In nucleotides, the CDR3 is TGTGCCAGCAGCGCTATCAATGAGCAGTTCTTC. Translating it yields CASSAINEQFF.

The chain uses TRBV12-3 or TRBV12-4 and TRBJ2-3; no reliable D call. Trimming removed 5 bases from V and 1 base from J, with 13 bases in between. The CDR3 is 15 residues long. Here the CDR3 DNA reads TGTGCCAGCAGTCCGTCTAGTGGGGGCACAGATACGCAGTATTTT. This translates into CASSPSSGGTDTQYF.

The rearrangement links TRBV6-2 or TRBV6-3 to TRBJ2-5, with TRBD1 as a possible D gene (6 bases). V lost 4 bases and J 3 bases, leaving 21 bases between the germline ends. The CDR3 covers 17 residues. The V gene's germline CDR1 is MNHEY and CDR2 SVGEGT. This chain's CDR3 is CASSLLVYGQGKETQYF. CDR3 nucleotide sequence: TGTGCCAGCAGTTTACTCGTATATGGGCAGGGGAAAGAGACCCAGTACTTC.

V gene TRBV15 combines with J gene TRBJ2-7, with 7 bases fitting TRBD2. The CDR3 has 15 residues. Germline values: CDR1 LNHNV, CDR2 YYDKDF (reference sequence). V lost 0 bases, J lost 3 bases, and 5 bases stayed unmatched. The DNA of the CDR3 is TGTGCCACCAGCAGAGATGAAGCGGGAAACTACGAGCAGTACTTC. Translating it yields CATSRDEAGNYEQYF.

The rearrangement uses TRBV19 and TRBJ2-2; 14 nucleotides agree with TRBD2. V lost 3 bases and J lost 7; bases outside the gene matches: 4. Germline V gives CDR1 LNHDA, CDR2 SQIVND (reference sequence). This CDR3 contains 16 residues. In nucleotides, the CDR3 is TGTGCCAGTAGTATGACTAGCGGGAGGGCCCACGGGGAGCTGTTTTTT. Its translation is CASSMTSGRAHGELFF.